This is a list of T cell receptor beta chains from one sample in a study of cytomegalovirus exposure and HLA in healthy donors. Profiling relied on immunoSEQ multiplex PCR, and the TCRdb table lists in-frame clones only, not all of them. In the table there are 110,000 or so clones, about 82% of which are singletons. Input material: PBMCs. All receptors derive from a man aged 18 to 29 in good health and CMV-seronegative. The CDR3 runs from the conserved cysteine through the conserved F or W.

>TRBJ1-1|TRBV6-5
CASSYTGANTEAFF
>TRBJ2-1|TRBV10-1
CASGPPGGNEQFF
>TRBJ2-7|TRBV10-3
CAIAPGQGLSYEQYF
>TRBJ1-2|TRBV19
CASTGGTYGYTF
>TRBJ2-1|TRBV6-5
CASRAQGGGNNEQFF
>TRBJ1-4|TRBV30
CAAMRRTNEKLFF
>TRBJ2-7|TRBV6-1
CASSLQGQQYF
>TRBJ1-6|TRBV27
CASSWDRGGSPLHF
>TRBJ2-2|TRBV11-3
CASSSRGLTGELFF
>TRBJ1-6|TRBV25-1
CASRDTRQGRSPLHF
>TRBJ2-2|TRBV9
CASSVPRTSGHSNTGELFF
>TRBJ1-2|TRBV6-4
CASSETGTAYGYTF
>TRBJ2-7|TRBV4-2
CASSQEGWSSYEQYF
>TRBJ2-7|TRBV4-2
CASSRGGGDSYEQYF
>TRBJ1-3|TRBV30
CAWRDRTGNSGNTIYF
>TRBJ1-5|TRBV5-1
CASSSTGNQPQHF
>TRBJ2-5|TRBV5-6
CASSSSDRAETQYF
>TRBJ2-7|TRBV19
CASSIGTGLAGRYYEQYF
>TRBJ1-3|TRBV6-6
CASSYEASGNTIYF